This TCR beta chain was retrieved from a study of cytomegalovirus exposure and HLA in healthy donors. Points from the study as a whole: It was reportedly the case that the classifier diagnosed cytomegalovirus status with high specificity and sensitivity.

Separate from the roughly 710-subject first cohort, the roughly 120-subject validation cohort was the one that the donors belonged to. The length of the CDR3 is 15 residues. V trimming: 2 bases; J trimming: 7 bases; junction bases outside the gene matches: 5. Germline-derived CDR1 and CDR2 are MGHRA and YSYEKL. Produced via immunoSEQ multiplex PCR; TCRdb's table is partial and in-frame only. The sample comprises under 100,000 clones, about 96% of which are singletons, and over 0.7% rests with the top ten. On this clone: The antigen remains undetermined.

The V gene is TRBV4-1, the J gene TRBJ1-6; 7 bases agree with TRBD1. The sample taken for sequencing was PBMCs. The sequence was collected from a young man in good health and CMV-seronegative. The CDR3 DNA is TGCGCCAGCAGCCAACCCAGGACAGGAAATTCACCCCTCCACTTT. It yields the protein CASSQPRTGNSPLHF.